One and the same sample provided the 9 T cell receptor beta chains below, sequenced in a study of T-cell reconstitution after alpha-beta-depleted transplantation in children. Construction of the TCRbeta library involved unique molecular identifiers. TCRdb re-derived calls from the PCR reads in MiXCR, one entry per CDR3 protein. Altogether approximately 500,000 distinct CDR3 sequences are present, roughly a tenth being singletons, with the ten largest covering around 2%. This specimen was PBMCs, taken before TCRalphabeta/CD19-depleted stem cell transplant. The receptors originated from a child aged 2-15 years with inherited bone marrow failure, due to receive a stem cell transplant.

The rearrangement joins TRBV20-1 to TRBJ2-5; either TRBD1 or TRBD2 may supply D (7 bases each). This CDR3 has 13 residues. Trimming took 5 bases from V and 2 from J, leaving 12 bases between them. The germline V gene encodes CDR1 DFQATT and CDR2 SNEGSKA (reference sequence). DNA for the CDR3: TGCAGTGCTCGCAGGGGGGGACAAGAGACCCAGTACTTC. Translating gives CSARRGGQETQYF.

In this sample, this clonotype turned up many times. V and J are TRBV18 and TRBJ2-3; 10 bases agree with TRBD2. From germline, CDR1 is KGHSH and CDR2 LQKENI. V dropped 3 bases and J dropped 1; count of bases not matched to a gene: 4. This CDR3 contains 16 residues. The CDR3 DNA sequence: TGTGCCAGCTCACCTGTAGCGGGAGGCCGCACAGATACGCAGTATTTT. It yields the protein CASSPVAGGRTDTQYF.

CDR3 protein: CASSQDRKDNYGYTF. The CDR3 DNA is TGCGCCAGCAGCCAAGATCGAAAAGATAACTATGGCTACACCTTC. The chain is built from TRBV4-1 and TRBJ1-2, with D unclear. The V and J ends lost 0 bases and 1 base respectively, with 9 bases between them. The CDR3 spans 15 residues. Germline V gene data show CDR1 as MGHRA and CDR2 as YSYEKL.

This clonotype was seen more than once but under ten times. The V and J genes are TRBV21-1 and TRBJ2-2; the table names TRBD2, a call not compared with the DNA. TRBV21-1 represents a pseudogene. CDR3 length equals 17 residues. The CDR3 loop reads CASSKDVGLVFTGELFF. The CDR3 DNA sequence: TGTGCCAGCAGCAAAGATGTGGGACTAGTCTTTACCGGGGAGCTGTTTTTT.

This clonotype was seen repeatedly, ten times or more. The J gene is TRBJ2-1, the V gene TRBV10-3; 10 bases agree with TRBD2. V shed 5 bases and J 2 bases; nucleotides not matched to a gene: 6. Per germline, CDR1 ENHRY and CDR2 SYGVKD. This CDR3 is built from 16 residues. CDR3 protein: CAISTPGTSAYNEQFF. For the CDR3, the DNA is TGTGCCATCAGTACTCCCGGGACTAGCGCCTACAATGAGCAGTTCTTC.

At least ten counts were recorded for this clonotype. This rearrangement joins TRBV7-2 to TRBJ2-1; D unclear. The V gene's germline CDR1 is SGHTA and CDR2 FQGNSA. The length of the CDR3 is 16 residues. V lost 5 bases and J lost 6, with 20 bases in between. The CDR3 loop reads CASSPTGSAVGNEQFF. The CDR3 nucleotides read TGTGCCAGCAGCCCGACCGGGTCCGCGGTGGGCAATGAGCAGTTCTTC.

This chain connects TRBV5-1 to TRBJ2-3, with D perhaps TRBD2 (6 bases). The germline gives CDR1 SGHRS, CDR2 YFSETQ. With 2 bases removed from V and 6 bases from J, the gap between germline ends came to 13 bases. The CDR3 is made up of 14 amino acids. The DNA of the CDR3 is TGCGCCAGCAGCTTTTGGACCCTAGCGGATACGCAGTATTTT. It specifies CASSFWTLADTQYF.

This clonotype was seen repeatedly, ten times or more. The chain is built from TRBV15 and TRBJ2-1; 10 bases align to TRBD1. The CDR3 extends over 16 amino acids. Unmatched junction bases numbered 4, after V lost 5 bases and J lost 0 bases. Germline CDR1 is LNHNV and CDR2 is YYDKDF (reference sequence). CDR3 region: CATSLDRGGSYNEQFF. CDR3 nucleotide sequence: TGTGCCACCAGCTTGGACAGGGGGGGCTCCTACAATGAGCAGTTCTTC.

This clonotype was seen a few times. This chain connects TRBV7-2 to TRBJ2-1; 10 nucleotides match TRBD2. V gave up 1 base and J gave up 12 bases; unmatched junction bases: 9. The CDR3 is 15 residues long. Looked up from germline, CDR1 is SGHTA and CDR2 is FQGNSA. The CDR3 region is CASSLGTSGRSGQFF. For the CDR3, the DNA is TGTGCCAGCAGCTTAGGGACTAGCGGCCGGAGTGGGCAGTTCTTC. Variable domain in full (rest from reference TRBV7-2 and TRBJ2-1): GAGVSQSPSNKVTEKGKDVELRCDPISGHTALYWYRQSLGQGLEFLIYFQGNSAPDKSGLPSDRFSAERTGGSVSTLTIQRTQQEDSAVYLCASSLGTSGRSGQFFGPGTRLTVL.